The 25 T cell receptor beta chains reported below all come from one sample, sequenced in a study of spatial heterogeneity in lung cancer. Study-wide results and limits: In tumors, expanded intratumoral alpha and beta TCR counts tracked mutation counts.

Their antigen targets remain unknown. As for time point: sample taken at primary tumor resection. One entry per CDR3 protein results from TCRdb running MiXCR on the 5' RACE reads. Of 16,000 or so distinct CDR3 sequences listed, 6% to 7.5% are singletons. The sequencing used lung tumor tissue, collected at surgery. These receptors were obtained from a female donor with early-stage non-small cell lung cancer.

This clonotype was observed many times. This beta chain appears as a stray read in a library generated for alpha chains; its size is not informative. The chain joins TRBV6-2 or TRBV6-3 to TRBJ2-7; perhaps TRBD1 as D (5 bases). This CDR3 spans 18 amino acids. Germline CDR1 and CDR2: MNHEY and SVGEGT. Trimming shortened V by 4 bases and J by 4 bases, and 26 bases separated the two germline ends. CDR3 residues: CASSSSIPAKGSGYEQYF. Here the CDR3 DNA reads TGTGCCAGCAGTTCCTCCATCCCGGCGAAGGGGTCAGGGTACGAGCAGTACTTC.

As regards this clonotype: The library was built for alpha chains, so this beta chain is an off-target read and its size means little. This chain connects TRBV19 to TRBJ2-3; 11 nucleotides align to TRBD2. V was pared by 10 bases and J by 2 bases, with 11 bases of the junction left unmatched. CDR3 length: 16 amino acids. From germline, CDR1 is LNHDA and CDR2 SQIVND (reference sequence). The CDR3 bases are TGTGCCACCATAGCGGGGGGGCGACCGGACACAGATACGCAGTATTTT. Protein: CATIAGGRPDTDTQYF.

This clonotype was counted ten times or more. Because the library targeted alpha chains, this beta chain is an off-target read whose size means little. The genes are TRBV2 and TRBJ1-2, with 7 bases lining up with TRBD1. The CDR3 length is 14 residues. The germline V gene encodes CDR1 SNHLY and CDR2 FYNNEI. V lost 9 bases, J lost 4 bases, and 11 bases stayed unmatched. CDR3 coding DNA: TGTGCCAGTAGAGAACAGGGGTCAAGCTATGGCTACACCTTC. Its protein product is CASREQGSSYGYTF.

This clonotype was counted between two and nine times. Found in a library prepared for alpha chains, this beta chain is an off-target read, and its abundance has little meaning. The rearrangement links TRBV28 to TRBJ1-5; D is perhaps TRBD1 (5 bases). The CDR3 runs 17 residues. V lost 3 bases and J lost 0, with 15 bases in between. The germline V gene encodes CDR1 MDHEN and CDR2 SYDVKM. CDR3 nucleotide sequence: TGTGCCAGCAGTTTGACCGGGACCGATTATAGCAATCAGCCCCAGCATTTT. Protein sequence: CASSLTGTDYSNQPQHF.

This clonotype occurred many times. Because the library targeted alpha chains, this beta chain is an off-target read whose size means little. The chain employs TRBV6-2 or TRBV6-3 and TRBJ2-1; 8 bases agree with TRBD2. V dropped 6 bases and J dropped 0; count of bases not matched to a gene: 1. This CDR3 spans 14 amino acids. In germline, CDR1 is MNHEY, CDR2 SVGEGT. In nucleotides, the CDR3 is TGTGCCAGCAGCGGGGGGGCCTCCTACAATGAGCAGTTCTTC. Encoded protein: CASSGGASYNEQFF.

The table lists this clonotype with many counts. This beta chain represents an off-target read in a library built for alpha chains; its size is of limited meaning. This chain links TRBV6-2 or TRBV6-3 with TRBJ1-5, with a tentative D call TRBD1 (5 bases). CDR3 length: 15 residues. Germline CDR1 is MNHEY and CDR2 is SVGEGT. V shed 4 bases and J shed 3 bases, with 13 bases lying between them. CDR3 protein: CASSFIGANNQPQHF. The CDR3 bases are TGTGCCAGCAGTTTTATAGGGGCTAACAATCAGCCCCAGCATTTT.

A word on this clonotype: The library was prepared for alpha chains; this beta chain is a stray read, so its frequency means little. The chain carries TRBV5-1 and TRBJ2-5, with a possible D match to TRBD2 (6 bases). The CDR3 sequence is 14 residues long. V was shortened by 1 base and J by 1 base, with 8 bases between the two germline ends. Looked up from germline, CDR1 is SGHRS and CDR2 is YFSETQ. CDR3 DNA: TGCGCCAGCAGCTTGATGGGGGGCCAAGAGACCCAGTACTTC. It is translated as CASSLMGGQETQYF.

This clonotype is termed medium-sized. The library was designed around alpha chains, so this beta chain is a stray read whose abundance carries little weight. The V and J genes are TRBV10-3 and TRBJ2-7; 8 positions match TRBD2. The CDR3 loop spans 13 amino acids. CDR1 and CDR2 (germline): ENHRY, SYGVKD. J gave up 2 bases and V 6 bases, and 3 bases lay outside the gene matches. The CDR3 here is CAIRVGGAYEQYF. The CDR3, as DNA: TGTGCCATCAGGGTCGGGGGGGCCTACGAGCAGTACTTC.

In regard to this clonotype: Since it is a stray read in a library aimed at alpha chains, this beta chain has a size that is not meaningful. This chain links TRBV7-2 with TRBJ1-1; 10 bases align to TRBD1. V lost 1 base, J lost 5 bases, and 7 bases stayed unmatched. The CDR3 has 16 amino acids. The germline V gene has CDR1 SGHTA and CDR2 FQGNSA. The CDR3 here is CASSLGGTGVMTEAFF. CDR3 in DNA: TGTGCCAGCAGCTTAGGGGGGACAGGGGTAATGACTGAAGCTTTCTTT.

This clonotype has only a few counts. This beta chain is an unintended read in a library built for alpha chains; its size means little. The chain joins TRBV18 to TRBJ1-1; D is undetermined. V was pared by 6 bases and J by 0 bases, with 8 bases between. Germline CDR1 is KGHSH and CDR2 is LQKENI. The CDR3 length is 13 residues. CDR3 in amino acids: CASSPDMNTEAFF. The CDR3 nucleotides read TGTGCCAGCTCCCCTGACATGAACACTGAAGCTTTCTTT.

This clonotype was seen ten or more times. Found in a library prepared for alpha chains, this beta chain is an off-target read, and its abundance has little meaning. The V and J genes are TRBV28 and TRBJ1-5; TRBD1 might be the D (5 bases). V was clipped by 8 bases and J by 3 bases, with 14 bases between them. The length of the CDR3 is 14 residues. From germline, CDR1 is MDHEN and CDR2 SYDVKM. CDR3 residues: CASYSGGDNQPQHF. CDR3 DNA sequence: TGTGCCAGCTACTCCGGGGGTGACAATCAGCCCCAGCATTTT.

This clonotype was recorded a few times. A library prepared for alpha chains yielded this beta chain as an off-target read; its size is of little meaning. The V gene is TRBV12-3 or TRBV12-4, the J gene TRBJ2-1; D may be TRBD1 (5 bases). The V end lost 6 bases, the J end lost 1 base, and 13 bases lay between the germline ends. The CDR3 runs to 15 residues. The CDR3 spells CASSRQSNSYNEQFF. The CDR3 DNA follows: TGTGCCAGCAGCCGACAGTCTAATTCCTACAATGAGCAGTTCTTC.

About this clonotype itself: This beta chain is a stray sequence in a library constructed for alpha chains; its clone size is not meaningful. In nucleotides, the CDR3 is TGTGCCAGCAGCCCCCCTTTCGGGGGCGGTCACTCTGGGGCCAACGTCCTGACTTTC. Amino acid sequence: CASSPPFGGGHSGANVLTF. The chain links TRBV7-3 to TRBJ2-6; D is possibly TRBD1 or TRBD2 (6 bases each). Looked up from germline, CDR1 is SGHTA and CDR2 is FQGTGA. Trimming removed 5 bases from V and 0 bases from J, with 20 bases in between. The CDR3 spans 19 residues.

This clonotype has ten or more counts. This beta chain slipped into a library made for alpha chains as a stray read, so its size is not meaningful. V is TRBV6-2 or TRBV6-3 and J is TRBJ2-1, with 7 bases matching TRBD2. The CDR3 covers 17 residues. V lost 2 bases and J lost 3; bases outside the gene matches: 10. The germline CDR1 and CDR2 sequences are MNHEY and SVGEGT. CDR3 region: CASSYPETSNFYNEQFF. The CDR3, as DNA: TGTGCCAGCAGTTACCCCGAGACTAGCAATTTCTACAATGAGCAGTTCTTC.

This clonotype was observed a few times. Because this beta chain is a stray read in a library intended to capture alpha chains, its abundance should not be given much weight. CDR3 sequence: CSAQQGAENTEAFF. The CDR3 coding sequence is TGCAGTGCTCAACAGGGGGCCGAGAACACTGAAGCTTTCTTT. The genes are TRBV20-1 and TRBJ1-1; 9 bases align to TRBD1. The V and J ends lost 5 bases and 1 base, in that order; junction bases with no gene match: 5. This CDR3 has 14 residues. In germline, CDR1 is DFQATT, CDR2 SNEGSKA (reference sequence).

This clonotype is termed medium-sized. The size of this beta chain means little, since it is a stray read in a library made for alpha chains. The chain joins TRBV6-5 to TRBJ2-2, with 9 bases lining up with TRBD1. Germline V gene data show CDR1 as MNHEY and CDR2 as SVGAGI. This CDR3 has 17 residues. Trimming removed 2 bases from V and 5 bases from J; junction bases left unmatched: 9. The CDR3, as DNA: TGTGCCAGCAGTTACGGGCCGGGACAGGGATTGACCGGGGAGCTGTTTTTT. Its translation: CASSYGPGQGLTGELFF.

The sample holds many counts of this clonotype. Since it is a stray read in a library aimed at alpha chains, this beta chain has a size that is not meaningful. The chain couples TRBV2 to TRBJ1-5, with 7 positions matching TRBD1. Trimming at V came to 5 bases and at J to 4 bases, leaving 5 bases not matched to a gene. Germline V gene data show CDR1 as SNHLY and CDR2 as FYNNEI. This CDR3 spans 14 amino acids. The chain's CDR3 is CASSQQDRNQPQHF. The CDR3 DNA follows: TGTGCCAGCAGTCAACAGGACAGGAATCAGCCCCAGCATTTT. The entire variable domain, with the rest obtained from reference TRBV2 and TRBJ1-5, is as follows: EPEVTQTPSHQVTQMGQEVILRCVPISNHLYFYWYRQILGQKVEFLVSFYNNEISEKSEIFDDQFSVERPDGSNFTLKIRSTKLEDSAMYFCASSQQDRNQPQHFGDGTRLSIL.

Ten or more counts support this clonotype. A library made for alpha chains picked up this beta chain off target, so its size means little. The chain has TRBV7-2 and TRBJ1-2, with a tentative D call TRBD1 (6 bases). CDR1 and CDR2 (germline): SGHTA, FQGNSA. This CDR3 has 16 amino acids. V was shortened by 5 bases and J by 2 bases, with 18 bases between the two germline ends. CDR3 region: CASSGEAGAPNYGYTF. CDR3 bases: TGTGCCAGCAGCGGGGAGGCGGGGGCCCCAAACTATGGCTACACCTTC.

This clonotype was picked up many times. This beta chain turned up in a library designed for alpha chains; as an off-target read, its abundance says little. The V and J genes are TRBV10-2 and TRBJ2-3; D ambiguous. The CDR3 is made up of 14 amino acids. V lost 7 bases to trimming and J lost 5 bases, with 16 bases between them. Looked up from germline, CDR1 is WSHSY and CDR2 is SAAADI. CDR3 nucleotide sequence: TGCGCCAGCAAGATGGCCGTGTGGGGAGATACGCAGTATTTT. Translating it yields CASKMAVWGDTQYF.

This clonotype was counted at least ten times. This beta chain is off target for a library built for alpha chains, so its abundance means little. The V gene is TRBV28, the J gene TRBJ1-1, with 9 nucleotides matching TRBD1. J lost 4 bases, V lost 5 bases, and 5 bases had no gene match. The CDR3 loop spans 14 amino acids. Per the germline V gene, CDR1 is MDHEN and CDR2 is SYDVKM. The CDR3 reads CASSPGTGLTEAFF. The DNA of the CDR3 is TGTGCCAGCAGTCCGGGGACAGGGCTCACTGAAGCTTTCTTT. The complete variable domain, with remaining parts taken from reference TRBV28 and TRBJ1-1, reads DVKVTQSSRYLVKRTGEKVFLECVQDMDHENMFWYRQDPGLGLRLIYFSYDVKMKEKGDIPEGYSVSREKKERFSLILESASTNQTSMYLCASSPGTGLTEAFFGQGTRLTVV.

This clonotype was seen repeatedly, ten times or more. This beta chain slipped into a library made for alpha chains as a stray read, so its size is not meaningful. The chain recombines TRBV5-1 with TRBJ1-1; D uncertain. The CDR3 sequence is 14 residues long. Germline CDR1 reads SGHRS; CDR2 reads YFSETQ. Trimming took off 4 bases at V and 2 bases at J, with 12 bases between the two ends. CDR3 coding DNA: TGCGCCAGCAGCCGGGAGCCTTCTAACACTGAAGCTTTCTTT. Translating gives CASSREPSNTEAFF.

At least ten counts were recorded for this clonotype. With the library built for alpha chains, this beta chain is off target and its frequency is not meaningful. The genes are TRBV5-1 and TRBJ2-2; 7 bases are a match to TRBD1. The CDR3 is 16 residues long. After removal of 4 bases from V and 7 bases from J, the junction contained 13 bases not matched to a gene. Germline V gene data show CDR1 as SGHRS and CDR2 as YFSETQ. CDR3 nucleotide sequence: TGCGCCAGCAGCCCTACAGGGGCCCAGTGGGGCGGGGAGCTGTTTTTT. Encoded protein: CASSPTGAQWGGELFF.

At least ten counts were recorded for this clonotype. This beta chain was picked up by a library intended for alpha chains and is off target, so its count carries little meaning. The V and J genes are TRBV11-2 and TRBJ1-2, with a weak D call TRBD1 (5 bases). This CDR3 has 12 amino acids. V was shortened by 0 bases and J by 8 bases, with 7 bases between the two germline ends. The V gene's germline CDR1 is SGHAT and CDR2 FQNNGV. Written as DNA, the CDR3 is TGTGCCAGCAGCTTAGACAGGGTCGGCTACACCTTC. Residues: CASSLDRVGYTF. Variable domain in full (rest from reference TRBV11-2 and TRBJ1-2): EAGVAQSPRYKIIEKRQSVAFWCNPISGHATLYWYQQILGQGPKLLIQFQNNGVVDDSQLPKDRFSAERLKGVDSTLKIQPAKLEDSAVYLCASSLDRVGYTFGSGTRLTVV.

Many counts were recorded for this clonotype. The library was designed around alpha chains, so this beta chain is a stray read whose abundance carries little weight. The chain recombines TRBV28 with TRBJ1-2; perhaps TRBD1 as D (5 bases). The germline V gene encodes CDR1 MDHEN and CDR2 SYDVKM. The CDR3 covers 12 residues. Trimming pared 7 bases from V and 3 bases from J, leaving 9 bases between. The CDR3 protein is CASNGGYYGYTF. Here the CDR3 DNA reads TGTGCCAGCAACGGGGGTTACTATGGCTACACCTTC.

Comments on this clonotype: A much larger clone lies one base from this, so it may be a read error. The library was designed around alpha chains, so this beta chain is a stray read whose abundance carries little weight. J is TRBJ2-2 and V is TRBV6-2 or TRBV6-3; D unresolved. The CDR3 is 11 residues long. Germline V CDR1 and CDR2: MNHEY, SVGEGT. The CDR3 region has the DNA TGTCCCAGCAAAGGCACCGGGGAGCTGTTTTTT. This codes for CPSKGTGELFF.